Shown below are 27 T cell receptor beta chains from a single sample sequenced in a study of T cell responses to AZD1222 COVID-19 vaccine. The protocol was immunoSEQ multiplex PCR, while the TCRdb copy is restricted to in-frame clones and leaves out a portion. This sample has 100,000 to 140,000 clones, with around 91% found just once. The sample here was peripheral blood, taken on day 0 of AZD1222 vaccination. All receptors come from an adult in good health.

This rearrangement joins TRBV10-2 to TRBJ2-1; maybe TRBD2 (6 bases). Trimming removed 4 bases from V and 8 bases from J, with 6 bases in between. This CDR3 spans 11 amino acids. The germline V gene has CDR1 WSHSY and CDR2 SAAADI. The CDR3 DNA sequence: TGCGCCAGCAGTGGGGGGGATGAGCAGTTCTTC. This sequence encodes CASSGGDEQFF.

The V call is TRBV6-1, the J call TRBJ2-1; 14 positions match TRBD2. The germline gives CDR1 MNHNS, CDR2 SASEGT. This CDR3 has 16 amino acids. Unmatched junction bases numbered 12, after V lost 5 bases and J lost 12 bases. The DNA of the CDR3 is TGTGCCAGCAGTCAAGGACTAGCGGGGGGTAGGAGAGGGCAGTTCTTC. This codes for CASSQGLAGGRRGQFF.

This clone was observed once. This chain uses TRBV6-2 or TRBV6-3 with TRBJ2-1, with TRBD2 matching over 9 bases. This CDR3 spans 15 amino acids. The germline V gene encodes CDR1 MNHEY and CDR2 SVGEGT. Trimming took 6 bases from V and 9 from J; bases not matched to a gene: 12. CDR3 sequence (DNA): TGTGCCAGCAGCCCGGGACTAGCATTGAACGTTGAGCAGTTCTTC. Protein: CASSPGLALNVEQFF.

This clone has just one count. The chain recombines TRBV6-5 with TRBJ2-1, with 9 nucleotides matching TRBD1. The V segment lost 4 bases and the J segment 0 bases; nucleotides outside the gene matches: 1. CDR1 MNHEY and CDR2 SVGAGI come from the germline V gene. There are 15 residues in the CDR3. CDR3 nucleotides: TGTGCCAGCAGTTCGACAGGGGGCTCCTACAATGAGCAGTTCTTC. Translation: CASSSTGGSYNEQFF.

The rearrangement uses TRBV6-6 and TRBJ2-7; 8 bases map to TRBD1. Germline loops: CDR1 MNHNY, CDR2 SVGAGI (reference sequence). V was clipped by 6 bases and J by 5 bases; unmatched bases: 9. The CDR3 totals 14 residues. Here the CDR3 reads CASRDQGAVHEQYF. CDR3 coding DNA: TGTGCCAGCAGAGACCAGGGGGCGGTCCACGAGCAGTACTTC.

This sequence joins TRBV30 and TRBJ1-2; TRBD1 is a possible D gene (5 bases). Germline V gene sequence: CDR1 GTSNPN, CDR2 SVGIG (reference sequence). V lost 2 bases to trimming and J lost 2 bases, with 9 bases between them. There are 13 residues in the CDR3. The CDR3 DNA follows: TGTGCCTGGAGTCAGGGACCCAACTATGGCTACACCTTC. The encoded protein is CAWSQGPNYGYTF.

This chain links TRBV6-2 or TRBV6-3 with TRBJ1-2; 7 nucleotides match TRBD1. J lost 0 bases, V lost 4 bases, and 2 bases had no gene match. The CDR3 loop spans 14 amino acids. Per germline, CDR1 MNHEY and CDR2 SVGEGT. The CDR3 protein is CASSLTGTNYGYTF. The CDR3 DNA is TGTGCCAGCAGTTTGACAGGGACTAACTATGGCTACACCTTC.

The sample holds one count of this clone. CDR3 amino acids: CASTPTGGNIRDTQYF. In DNA form, the CDR3 reads TGTGCCAGCACCCCGACAGGGGGCAATATAAGAGATACGCAGTATTTT. The chain uses TRBV9 and TRBJ2-3; 10 bases are a match to TRBD1. The CDR3 runs to 16 residues. Losses at the gene ends were 6 bases for V and 5 bases for J; bases not matched to a gene: 12. Germline-derived CDR1 and CDR2 are SGDLS and YYNGEE.

The J gene is TRBJ2-7, the V gene TRBV5-4; 7 positions match TRBD1. Germline V gene sequence: CDR1 SGHNT, CDR2 YYREEE (reference sequence). CDR3 size: 15 residues. After removal of 0 bases from V and 0 bases from J, the junction contained 3 bases not matched to a gene. CDR3 coding DNA: TGTGCCAGCAGCTTGGTCAGGGGGAGCTCCTACGAGCAGTACTTC. This translates into CASSLVRGSSYEQYF.

This clone was detected only a few times. The chain carries TRBV6-5 and TRBJ1-5, with a possible D match to TRBD1 (6 bases). Germline V gene data show CDR1 as MNHEY and CDR2 as SVGAGI. V was cut by 4 bases and J by 2 bases, with 12 bases left in between. The CDR3 has 15 residues. In nucleotides, the CDR3 is TGTGCCAGCAGTTCGGGGGGCCTGGGCAATCAGCCCCAGCATTTT. Translation gives CASSSGGLGNQPQHF.

The chain employs TRBV12-5 and TRBJ2-1, with D maybe TRBD1 (5 bases). Looked up from germline, CDR1 is LGHNT and CDR2 is FRNRAP. This CDR3 is built from 13 residues. Trimming left V 8 bases short and J 5 bases short, with 13 bases between. CDR3 protein: CASTGDSNNEQFF. As DNA, the CDR3 is TGTGCTAGTACCGGAGACAGCAACAATGAGCAGTTCTTC.

The chain carries TRBV19 and TRBJ1-5, with D unresolved. In germline, CDR1 is LNHDA, CDR2 SQIVND (reference sequence). The germline V and J ends were trimmed by 5 bases and 3 bases, with 8 bases remaining between them. The CDR3 length is 13 residues. Written as DNA, the CDR3 is TGTGCCAGTAGTTCCGGGATCAATCAGCCCCAGCATTTT. It yields the protein CASSSGINQPQHF.

V gene TRBV7-2 combines with J gene TRBJ1-2; 7 bases are a match to TRBD1. The CDR3 sequence is 16 residues long. Germline assignment: CDR1 SGHTA and CDR2 FQGNSA. J gave up 4 bases and V 3 bases, and 11 bases lay outside the gene matches. The CDR3 DNA reads as TGTGCCAGCAGCTTGGTGGGACAGATCCTCACCTATGGCTACACCTTC. This codes for CASSLVGQILTYGYTF.

The genes are TRBV3-1 (or the pseudogene TRBV3-2) and TRBJ2-1; D gene ambiguous. V shed 2 bases and J shed 8 bases, with 10 bases lying between them. The CDR3 has 13 residues. CDR1 is LGHDT, CDR2 YNNKEL, per germline (reference sequence). CDR3 nucleotide sequence: TGTGCCAGCAGCCAACTCTACAGCGATGAGCAGTTCTTC. Protein sequence: CASSQLYSDEQFF.

The gene calls are TRBV30 and TRBJ1-1, with 7 bases identical to TRBD1. The CDR3 is 15 amino acids. V dropped 4 bases and J dropped 2; count of bases not matched to a gene: 10. Germline CDR1 reads GTSNPN; CDR2 reads SVGIG (reference sequence). The CDR3 nucleotides read TGTGCCTGGAAACGCACCGGGACAGTAAACACTGAAGCTTTCTTT. Encoded protein: CAWKRTGTVNTEAFF.

This rearrangement joins TRBV3-1 (or the pseudogene TRBV3-2) to TRBJ2-2; 7 bases are shared with TRBD2. CDR3 size: 13 residues. Germline loops: CDR1 LGHDT, CDR2 YNNKEL (reference sequence). V lost 8 bases to trimming and J lost 4 bases; unmatched junction nucleotides: 4. As DNA, the CDR3 is TGTGCCAGCCGATCTAGCGGCACCGGGGAGCTGTTTTTT. Residues: CASRSSGTGELFF.

The genes are TRBV6-1 and TRBJ1-3; D is uncertain. Germline V CDR1 and CDR2: MNHNS, SASEGT. The CDR3 sequence is 16 residues long. Trimming stripped 2 bases from V and 1 base from J, with 12 bases between. CDR3 coding DNA: TGTGCCAGCAGTGAAATGAACTTTGGGTCTGGAAACACCATATATTTT. This gives the protein CASSEMNFGSGNTIYF.

This clone appeared once. This chain connects TRBV7-2 to TRBJ1-6; 7 bases match TRBD1. The germline gives CDR1 SGHTA, CDR2 FQGNSA. There are 14 residues in the CDR3. The V segment lost 5 bases and the J segment 13 bases; nucleotides outside the gene matches: 11. The CDR3 loop is CASSPKSGGGPLHF. The DNA for the CDR3 is TGTGCCAGCAGCCCAAAATCAGGGGGTGGTCCCCTCCACTTT.

This clone was picked up one time. The chain joins TRBV6-2 or TRBV6-3 to TRBJ1-4; no clear D gene. V was shortened by 6 bases and J by 4 bases, with 18 bases between the two germline ends. This CDR3 is built from 16 residues. CDR1 and CDR2 (germline): MNHEY, SVGEGT. The DNA of the CDR3 is TGTGCCAGCAGCCTTGGAAGTGCAGCAATTAATGAAAAACTGTTTTTT. Amino acids: CASSLGSAAINEKLFF.

This clone appeared a single time. V is TRBV14 and J is TRBJ2-5; 7 positions match TRBD1. The length of the CDR3 is 14 residues. V gave up 4 bases and J gave up 1 base; unmatched junction bases: 3. CDR1 and CDR2 from the germline V gene are SGHDN and FVKESK. Here the CDR3 DNA reads TGTGCCAGCAGCCGGACAGGAGTCCAAGAGACCCAGTACTTC. Translation: CASSRTGVQETQYF.

The V and J genes are TRBV11-3 and TRBJ2-1; 9 bases agree with TRBD1. The germline V gene encodes CDR1 SGHNT and CDR2 YENEEA. J lost 4 bases, V lost 4 bases, and 5 bases had no gene match. The CDR3 length is 15 residues. For the CDR3, the DNA is TGTGCCAGCAGCTATAACAGGGGGCAGTACAATGAGCAGTTCTTC. Its protein product is CASSYNRGQYNEQFF.

As concerns this clone: The same CDR3 also results from other DNA sequences found in this sample. The rearrangement links TRBV15 to TRBJ2-7; D is ambiguous. Deletions cut 1 base from V and 0 bases from J, with 4 bases between. This CDR3 has 13 residues. The germline V gene encodes CDR1 LNHNV and CDR2 YYDKDF (reference sequence). CDR3 in DNA: TGTGCCACCAGCAGAGGAGACTCCTACGAGCAGTACTTC. Encoded protein: CATSRGDSYEQYF. The full variable domain, its missing parts supplied by reference TRBV15 and TRBJ2-7, is DAMVIQNPRYQVTQFGKPVTLSCSQTLNHNVMYWYQQKSSQAPKLLFHYYDKDFNNEADTPDNFQSRRPNTSFCFLDIRSPGLGDTAMYLCATSRGDSYEQYFGPGTRLTVT.

The chain is built from TRBV5-6 and TRBJ1-1; D is ambiguous. Trimming stripped 4 bases from V and 5 bases from J, with 24 bases between. Germline CDR1 reads SGHDT; CDR2 reads YYEEEE. CDR3 length equals 17 residues. CDR3 region: CASSPGEGSRVRTEAFF. CDR3 in DNA: TGTGCCAGCAGCCCCGGAGAGGGCTCCCGCGTGCGGACTGAAGCTTTCTTT.

The CDR3 loop is CASSQAPGQGIFFPGNTIYF. The CDR3 coding sequence is TGCGCCAGCAGCCAAGCCCCGGGACAGGGGATTTTCTTCCCTGGAAACACCATATATTTT. V is TRBV4-1 and J is TRBJ1-3, with TRBD1 matching over 10 bases. This CDR3 region has 20 residues. V lost 1 base and J lost 2; bases outside the gene matches: 14. Germline lookup yields CDR1 MGHRA and CDR2 YSYEKL.

The J gene is TRBJ1-2, the V gene TRBV5-1, with D unresolved. The CDR3 has 16 amino acids. V lost 0 bases and J 1 base, leaving 13 bases between the germline ends. Germline loops: CDR1 SGHRS, CDR2 YFSETQ. DNA for the CDR3: TGCGCCAGCAGCTTGGGGACTACCGGCCTTAACTATGGCTACACCTTC. Protein product: CASSLGTTGLNYGYTF.

The gene calls are TRBV19 and TRBJ2-5, with D perhaps TRBD1 (5 bases). Per germline, CDR1 LNHDA and CDR2 SQIVND (reference sequence). V lost 5 bases to trimming and J lost 2 bases, with 12 bases between them. The CDR3 is made up of 14 amino acids. The CDR3 coding sequence is TGTGCCAGTAGTGATACAGGTTCTCAAGAGACCCAGTACTTC. It translates to CASSDTGSQETQYF.

The genes are TRBV5-4 and TRBJ2-2; TRBD2 might be the D (6 bases). The CDR3 is made up of 14 amino acids. CDR1 and CDR2 from the germline V gene are SGHNT and YYREEE (reference sequence). The V end was cut by 2 bases, the J end by 5 bases, with 10 bases between. The CDR3: CASSLLGGTGELFF. The DNA of the CDR3 is TGTGCCAGCAGCTTACTAGGAGGGACCGGGGAGCTGTTTTTT.